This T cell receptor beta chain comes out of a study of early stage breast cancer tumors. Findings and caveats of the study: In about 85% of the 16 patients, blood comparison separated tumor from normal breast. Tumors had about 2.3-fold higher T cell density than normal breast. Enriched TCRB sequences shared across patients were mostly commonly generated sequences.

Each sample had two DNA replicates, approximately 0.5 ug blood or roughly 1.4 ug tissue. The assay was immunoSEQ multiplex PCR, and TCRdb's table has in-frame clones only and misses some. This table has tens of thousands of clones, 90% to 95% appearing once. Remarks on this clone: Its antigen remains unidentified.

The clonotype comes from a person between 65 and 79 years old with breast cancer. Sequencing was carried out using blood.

The CDR3 DNA sequence: TGCGCCAGCAGGTTGACAGTTTCTGGAAACACCATATATTTT. Its translation is CASRLTVSGNTIYF. V and J are TRBV5-1 and TRBJ1-3; weak D call: TRBD1 (5 bases). The ends were cut back, 5 bases at V and 1 base at J, with 10 bases in the middle. Germline-derived CDR1 and CDR2 are SGHRS and YFSETQ. CDR3 length equals 14 residues.